The 29 T cell receptor beta chains given below trace back to one sample, sequenced in a study of CD8+ T cells in alopecia areata. Extraction of RNA preceded its reverse transcription into cDNA, which served as the sequencing template. Produced via immunoSEQ multiplex PCR; TCRdb's table is partial and in-frame only. This sample carries about 92,000 clones, around 40% of them seen once, and the ten largest clones take more than 15%. The treatment is: oral pan-JAK inhibitor, 5-10 mg twice daily. Sequencing used CD8+ T cells sorted from blood, obtained at week 24, from a patient treated with tofacitinib. The receptors here all came from a human donor with alopecia areata.

The chain has TRBV5-1 and TRBJ2-1, with D perhaps given as TRBD1 or TRBD2 (5 bases each). The V and J ends lost 4 bases and 8 bases respectively, with 19 bases between them. The CDR3 runs 15 residues. Germline CDR1 and CDR2: SGHRS and YFSETQ. CDR3 sequence reads: CASSPGTRAVDEQFF. The CDR3 DNA reads as TGCGCCAGCAGCCCGGGGACGAGGGCCGTGGATGAGCAGTTCTTC. The full variable domain, completed using reference TRBV5-1 and TRBJ2-1, is KAGVTQTPRYLIKTRGQQVTLSCSPISGHRSVSWYQQTPGQGLQFLFEYFSETQRNKGNFPGRFSGRQFSNSRSEMNVSTLELGDSALYLCASSPGTRAVDEQFFGPGTRLTVL.

The CDR3 protein is CASREGLRTDTQYF. CDR3 DNA sequence: TGTGCCAGCAGGGAGGGCCTCCGCACAGATACGCAGTATTTT. The V and J genes are TRBV2 and TRBJ2-3; TRBD2 is a possible D gene (6 bases). Trimming took off 6 bases at V and 1 base at J, with 11 bases between the two ends. Per the germline V gene, CDR1 is SNHLY and CDR2 is FYNNEI. CDR3 length: 14 residues.

This chain uses TRBV19 with TRBJ2-3; TRBD1 aligns across 8 bases. V lost 7 bases to trimming and J lost 5 bases; unmatched junction nucleotides: 11. The CDR3 is made up of 15 amino acids. Germline CDR1 reads LNHDA; CDR2 reads SQIVND (reference sequence). CDR3 DNA sequence: TGTGCCAGTACCCTGGGGACAGGAGGCATAGATACGCAGTATTTT. Its translation: CASTLGTGGIDTQYF.

This chain connects TRBV27 to TRBJ2-7; TRBD1 agrees at 7 bases. This CDR3 region has 14 residues. Germline V gene sequence: CDR1 MNHEY, CDR2 SMNVEV (reference sequence). The V segment lost 7 bases and the J segment 2 bases; nucleotides outside the gene matches: 8. Here the CDR3 reads CASKPGTAAYEQYF. The CDR3 DNA follows: TGTGCCAGCAAACCCGGGACAGCCGCCTACGAGCAGTACTTC.

This chain links TRBV27 with TRBJ2-7; 7 positions agree with TRBD1. The junction had 3 bases not matched to a gene; V was cut back by 2 bases and J by 2 bases. The CDR3 extends over 14 amino acids. The V gene's germline CDR1 is MNHEY and CDR2 SMNVEV (reference sequence). The CDR3 protein is CASSLGQGAYEQYF. The CDR3 nucleotides are TGTGCCAGCAGTTTAGGTCAGGGGGCCTACGAGCAGTACTTC.

The rearrangement links TRBV27 to TRBJ1-4; the D gene is possibly TRBD1 (5 bases). V gave up 1 base and J gave up 5 bases, with 20 bases separating them. The CDR3 consists of 18 residues. Germline assignment: CDR1 MNHEY and CDR2 SMNVEV (reference sequence). CDR3 nucleotides: TGTGCCAGCAGTTTATATTCCAGGGTCGGGTTGGCGAATGAAAAACTGTTTTTT. Translation gives CASSLYSRVGLANEKLFF.

The genes are TRBV29-1 and TRBJ1-1; D not certain. This CDR3 has 14 amino acids. V shed 8 bases and J shed 1 base, with 17 bases lying between them. CDR1 is SQVTM, CDR2 ANQGSEA, per germline. The CDR3 region is CSSWVGSGNTEAFF. The CDR3 nucleotides are TGCAGCTCCTGGGTGGGTTCAGGGAACACTGAAGCTTTCTTT.

The chain joins TRBV29-1 to TRBJ2-5; 7 nucleotides line up with TRBD2. Trimming at V came to 6 bases and at J to 3 bases, leaving 4 bases not matched to a gene. Germline CDR1 and CDR2: SQVTM and ANQGSEA. CDR3 size: 12 residues. The CDR3 here is CSVLREEETQYF. CDR3 nucleotides: TGCAGCGTGCTTCGGGAGGAAGAGACCCAGTACTTC.

V is TRBV6-1 and J is TRBJ2-7; D is possibly TRBD1 or TRBD2 (5 bases each). The CDR3 covers 15 residues. Trimming pared 1 base from V and 2 bases from J, leaving 12 bases between. Germline values: CDR1 MNHNS, CDR2 SASEGT. The CDR3 bases are TGTGCCAGCAGTGAAGGGGGGACCTACCCCTACGAGCAGTACTTC. The encoded protein is CASSEGGTYPYEQYF.

The chain links TRBV30 to TRBJ1-5; no clear D gene. This CDR3 region has 15 residues. Trimming took off 1 base at V and 4 bases at J, with 14 bases between the two ends. Germline V lookup: CDR1 GTSNPN, CDR2 SVGIG (reference sequence). The CDR3 here is CAWSEGSTSNQPQHF. The DNA for the CDR3 is TGTGCCTGGAGTGAAGGGAGCACCAGTAATCAGCCCCAGCATTTT. The entire variable domain, with the rest obtained from reference TRBV30 and TRBJ1-5, is as follows: SQTIHQWPATLVQPVGSPLSLECTVEGTSNPNLYWYRQAAGRGLQLLFYSVGIGQISSEVPQNLSASRPQDRQFILSSKKLLLSDSGFYLCAWSEGSTSNQPQHFGDGTRLSIL.

This clone has a handful of counts. Other DNA sequences of this sample code for an identical CDR3. This sequence joins TRBV4-3 and TRBJ1-5; no clear D. Deletions cut 0 bases from V and 1 base from J, with 7 bases between. This CDR3 spans 15 amino acids. Germline V lookup: CDR1 LGHNA, CDR2 YSLEER. CDR3 region: CASSQEGNSNQPQHF. CDR3 DNA sequence: TGCGCCAGCAGCCAAGAGGGTAACAGCAATCAGCCCCAGCATTTT.

This clone was counted between two and nine times. The chain uses TRBV7-9 and TRBJ2-5; D is possibly TRBD1 (6 bases). Germline V gene lookup returns CDR1 SEHNR and CDR2 FQNEAQ (reference sequence). CDR3 length: 15 residues. Trimming took off 5 bases at V and 3 bases at J, with 16 bases between the two ends. The CDR3: CASSQIRPGEETQYF. The CDR3 DNA reads TGTGCCAGCAGCCAGATTCGGCCAGGGGAAGAGACCCAGTACTTC.

In DNA form, the CDR3 reads TGCGCCAGCAGCTTGGTGGGACAGAGGAGGAACTATGGCTACACCTTC. The encoded protein is CASSLVGQRRNYGYTF. The genes are TRBV5-1 and TRBJ1-2, with 7 bases identical to TRBD1. V lost 0 bases, J lost 2 bases, and 7 bases stayed unmatched. CDR1 and CDR2 (germline): SGHRS, YFSETQ. The CDR3 has 16 amino acids.

The rearrangement uses TRBV11-2 and TRBJ2-7, with TRBD2 matching over 8 bases. The J segment lost 2 bases and the V segment lost 1 base, leaving 7 bases of the junction unmatched. The CDR3 is 16 residues long. From germline, CDR1 is SGHAT and CDR2 FQNNGV. The DNA of the CDR3 is TGTGCCAGCAGCTTAGTGGTAGCGGGGCCCCCCTACGAGCAGTACTTC. It is translated as CASSLVVAGPPYEQYF.

The V and J genes are TRBV28 and TRBJ2-7; 9 bases line up with TRBD2. The length of the CDR3 is 16 residues. With 2 bases clipped from V and 2 bases from J, the junction kept 7 bases outside the gene matches. Germline CDR1 is MDHEN and CDR2 is SYDVKM. The CDR3 here is CASSLGAGLATYEQYF. DNA for the CDR3: TGTGCCAGCAGTTTAGGTGCGGGACTAGCTACCTACGAGCAGTACTTC.

This clone occurred a few times. The chain employs TRBV9 and TRBJ1-3, with a tentative D call TRBD1 (6 bases). CDR1 is SGDLS and CDR2 is YYNGEE in the germline V gene. This CDR3 has 15 amino acids. The ends were cut back, 0 bases at V and 8 bases at J, with 15 bases in the middle. The CDR3 DNA reads as TGTGCCAGCAGCGTAGGGCGGGGGCTTGGGGACACCATATATTTT. Amino acid sequence: CASSVGRGLGDTIYF.

This sequence joins TRBV5-1 and TRBJ1-1, with D possibly being TRBD1 (6 bases). V was trimmed by 4 bases and J by 0 bases, leaving 13 bases between them. The CDR3 length is 15 residues. The V gene's germline CDR1 is SGHRS and CDR2 YFSETQ. CDR3 coding DNA: TGCGCCAGCAGCCCCATGACAGGAATGAACACTGAAGCTTTCTTT. The encoded protein is CASSPMTGMNTEAFF.

This sequence joins TRBV27 and TRBJ2-2; TRBD2 aligns across 16 bases. The CDR3 spans 17 residues. Losses at the gene ends were 6 bases for V and 4 bases for J; bases not matched to a gene: 5. Germline V gene data show CDR1 as MNHEY and CDR2 as SMNVEV (reference sequence). This CDR3 reads CASRAGTSGRATGELFF. The CDR3, as DNA: TGTGCCAGCAGGGCCGGGACTAGCGGGAGGGCCACCGGGGAGCTGTTTTTT.

V is TRBV29-1 and J is TRBJ2-7; tentatively, D is TRBD2 (6 bases). In germline, CDR1 is SQVTM, CDR2 ANQGSEA. The CDR3 covers 13 residues. Trimming removed 7 bases at V and 6 bases at J, with 19 bases between. CDR3 DNA sequence: TGCAGCGCTCGTAGCGGATTACCGGGCGAGCAGTACTTC. It yields the protein CSARSGLPGEQYF.

This clone was counted a few times. The chain recombines TRBV7-9 with TRBJ1-2; D not certain. The V gene lost 5 bases and the J gene lost 8 bases, with 12 bases spanning the gap. The germline CDR1 and CDR2 sequences are SEHNR and FQNEAQ (reference sequence). The CDR3 consists of 12 residues. As DNA, the CDR3 is TGTGCCAGCAGCACCTCTCTTGGCGGCTACACCTTC. It is translated as CASSTSLGGYTF.

Here the CDR3 reads CASRSARGYEQYF. The CDR3 bases are TGTGCCAGCAGGTCGGCCAGGGGTTACGAGCAGTACTTC. The chain recombines TRBV6-5 with TRBJ2-7; tentatively, D is TRBD1 (6 bases). This CDR3 is 13 amino acids long. Deletions cut 6 bases from V and 4 bases from J, with 13 bases between. The germline CDR1 and CDR2 sequences are MNHEY and SVGAGI.

V is TRBV29-1 and J is TRBJ1-1; weak D call: TRBD1 (6 bases). Trimming left V 7 bases short and J 6 bases short, with 18 bases between. The V gene's germline CDR1 is SQVTM and CDR2 ANQGSEA. The CDR3 has 13 residues. The CDR3 region is CSALPGGFAEAFF. CDR3 DNA: TGCAGCGCACTACCCGGGGGCTTCGCTGAAGCTTTCTTT.

The chain couples TRBV2 to TRBJ2-2, with D uncertain. Trimming pared 2 bases from V and 4 bases from J, leaving 5 bases between. Germline CDR1 is SNHLY and CDR2 is FYNNEI. The CDR3 contains 13 residues. CDR3 bases: TGTGCCAGCAGTGAAACGGGCACCGGGGAGCTGTTTTTT. Translated, it gives CASSETGTGELFF.

The chain is built from TRBV28 and TRBJ1-2, with unresolved D. CDR1 is MDHEN, CDR2 SYDVKM, per germline. The CDR3 sequence is 12 residues long. V lost 6 bases and J lost 7, with 12 bases in between. In nucleotides, the CDR3 is TGTGCCAGCAGAAACGACCGGGGTGGCTACACCTTC. Amino acid sequence: CASRNDRGGYTF.

This clone was seen more than once but under ten times. With only one base between it and a far larger clone, this is likely a read error. The rearrangement links TRBV4-2 to TRBJ2-7; tentative D call: TRBD2 (5 bases). This CDR3 comprises 16 residues. Trimming took 0 bases from V and 0 from J, leaving 12 bases between them. Germline V lookup: CDR1 LGHNA, CDR2 YNFKEQ. CDR3 DNA sequence: TGTGCCAGCAGCCAAGAACTGGTGGGGAGCTCCTACGAGCAGTACTTC. It specifies CASSQELVGSSYEQYF.

The chain links TRBV30 to TRBJ1-1, with D perhaps TRBD1 (5 bases). CDR1 is GTSNPN and CDR2 is SVGIG in the germline V gene (reference sequence). Trimming cost V 2 bases and J 5 bases, with 9 bases left between them. CDR3 length: 12 amino acids. CDR3 loop: CAWSPGRTEAFF. CDR3 coding DNA: TGTGCCTGGAGTCCGGGACGGACTGAAGCTTTCTTT.

The chain is built from TRBV4-1 and TRBJ2-7; D not resolved. Trimming stripped 2 bases from V and 2 bases from J, with 7 bases between. Germline V gives CDR1 MGHRA, CDR2 YSYEKL. The CDR3 has 13 residues. The CDR3 DNA is TGCGCCAGCAGCCAAAGTCGGGCCTACGAGCAGTACTTC. It yields the protein CASSQSRAYEQYF.

The genes are TRBV19 and TRBJ2-7; 8 bases line up with TRBD1. The germline V gene has CDR1 LNHDA and CDR2 SQIVND (reference sequence). Trimming took 6 bases from V and 2 from J; bases not matched to a gene: 9. There are 15 residues in the CDR3. As DNA, the CDR3 is TGTGCCAGTAGCCCAAAGACAGGGGTAGCCTACGAGCAGTACTTC. It encodes CASSPKTGVAYEQYF.

About this clone: Other DNA sequences within the sample encode an identical CDR3. This chain joins TRBV5-1 and TRBJ2-2; D is unresolved. Germline-derived CDR1 and CDR2 are SGHRS and YFSETQ. Trimming pared 2 bases from V and 2 bases from J, leaving 1 base between. This CDR3 comprises 12 residues. For the CDR3, the DNA is TGCGCCAGCAGCTTCAACACCGGGGAGCTGTTTTTT. Protein sequence: CASSFNTGELFF. Full variable domain (remainder filled in from reference TRBV5-1 and TRBJ2-2): KAGVTQTPRYLIKTRGQQVTLSCSPISGHRSVSWYQQTPGQGLQFLFEYFSETQRNKGNFPGRFSGRQFSNSRSEMNVSTLELGDSALYLCASSFNTGELFFGEGSRLTVL.